This T cell receptor (beta chain) was sequenced for a study of identical twins listed by TCRdb under 2016. Study-wide context: To test whether fetal clonotypes persist, the study used deep sequencing on TCR alpha and beta repertoires from monozygotic twins, unrelated adults of various ages, and cord blood. To rule out contamination, the twin experiments were replicated at different times with different library preparation protocols. The full study reports these points: Fewer insertions were carried by abundant cord blood beta clonotypes; a weaker similar trend was observed in young adult naive repertoires, while no such trend was observed in memory repertoires. Zero-insertion analyses could be partly confounded by invariant T cells such as MAIT and iNKT, although diverse VJ usage argued against such confounding for most clonotypes. Because the same donors could not be followed over many years, conclusions were based on cross-sectional statistical analysis. Recombination models systematically underestimated out-of-frame TCR alpha sharing in monozygotic twins but agreed with sharing between unrelated individuals. Excess twin sharing in beta out-of-frame sequences was weaker because fewer shared sequences lowered the signal-to-noise ratio. Compared with coincidental sharing between unrelated individuals, out-of-frame TCR alpha sequences shared between twins had an excess of sequences with low generation probability.

For this clonotype: It has no known antigen specificity. Per-base quality was not reported, and no clone a single base away is much larger than it.

V is shortened by 0 bases, J by 1 base, and the region joining them spans 6 bases. Spanning cysteine to phenylalanine, the CDR3 consists of 14 amino acids. Just CDR3 DNA is preserved here, 42 bases in frame from base 1. Per the germline V gene (reference sequence), SEHNR is the CDR1 and FQNEAQ is the CDR2. Every donor was a healthy Caucasian. The twin cohort comprised three pairs of female monozygotic twins, all aged about 18 to 30 years. Positive isolation kits from Invitrogen were used to isolate CD4+ and CD8+ T cell populations. The library relied on 5' RACE. The sequencer listed for this sample is Illumina HiSeq 2000. A universal primer binding site was introduced by template switching, and a unique molecular identifier was present in the final cDNA, enabling accurate counting of TCR cDNA molecules. Specific primers in the conserved constant-segment region were used to synthesize first-strand cDNA for TCR alpha and beta chains. Each cDNA library was double barcoded, with a SMART-Mk sample barcode plus Illumina barcodes, to control for contamination. TruSeq adapter sequences along with Illumina sample barcodes were introduced in two successive PCR steps. The TCR alpha and beta cDNA libraries were sequenced on the Illumina HiSeq platform using custom primers. In the original analysis: MiGEC processed the raw reads to extract unique molecular identifiers, while MiXCR was used to determine the CDR3 positions. Recombination models were inferred per individual with the repgenHMM and IGoR tools using an EM algorithm. The analysis of shared clonotypes was done with the tcR package in R, with sharing normalized by the product of cloneset sizes. To study raw recombination without the effects of thymic and clonal selection, out-of-frame nonproductive sequences were analyzed. Clones were called with MiXCR by TCRdb after fastp trimmed the public reads at Q25, and only in-frame beta chains were retained. Every CDR3 protein is listed once, alongside the most common genes and DNA of its rows. TCRdb, not the original authors, processed these V and J calls. The sample data list around 490,000 distinct CDR3 sequences, and around 15% of these were observed just once. The ten largest clones add up to roughly 0.43% of the sample.

This same sample was also part of a study on yellow fever vaccine responses in identical twins. As the second paper documents: According to the authors, the vaccine-induced T cell response in identical twins seemed to be partly convergent and partly specific to each individual. Focusing on identical twins, the study followed the T cell clones that responded to the vaccine, and did so with precision.

This chain is built from TRBV7-9 and TRBJ1-1, with the D gene not clear enough to name. The sequenced sample consisted of CD4+ T cells sorted from blood. The TCR originated in a woman aged 18-35 years in good health. The nucleotide sequence is given as TGTGCCAGCAGCTTAGCGTGGGAGAACACTGAAGCTTTCTTT. Its protein product is CASSLAWENTEAFF. Reference TRBV7-9 and TRBJ1-1 proteins supply the regions before and after the CDR3; the full variable domain is: DTGVSQNPRHKITKRGQNVTFRCDPISEHNRLYWYRQTLGQGPEFLTYFQNEAQLEKSRLLSDRFSAERPKGSFSTLEIQRTEQGDSAMYLCASSLAWENTEAFFGQGTRLTVV.